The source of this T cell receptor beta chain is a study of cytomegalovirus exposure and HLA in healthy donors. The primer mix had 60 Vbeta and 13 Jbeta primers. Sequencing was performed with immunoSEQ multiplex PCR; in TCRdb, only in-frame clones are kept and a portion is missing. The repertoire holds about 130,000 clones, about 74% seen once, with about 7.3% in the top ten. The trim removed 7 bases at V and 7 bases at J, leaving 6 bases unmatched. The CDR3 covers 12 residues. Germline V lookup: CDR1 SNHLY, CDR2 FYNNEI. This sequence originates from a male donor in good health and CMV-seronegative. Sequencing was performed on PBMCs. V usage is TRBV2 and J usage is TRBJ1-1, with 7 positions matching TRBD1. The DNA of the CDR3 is TGTGCCAGCAAACAGGGGATCATTGAAGCTTTCTTT. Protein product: CASKQGIIEAFF.